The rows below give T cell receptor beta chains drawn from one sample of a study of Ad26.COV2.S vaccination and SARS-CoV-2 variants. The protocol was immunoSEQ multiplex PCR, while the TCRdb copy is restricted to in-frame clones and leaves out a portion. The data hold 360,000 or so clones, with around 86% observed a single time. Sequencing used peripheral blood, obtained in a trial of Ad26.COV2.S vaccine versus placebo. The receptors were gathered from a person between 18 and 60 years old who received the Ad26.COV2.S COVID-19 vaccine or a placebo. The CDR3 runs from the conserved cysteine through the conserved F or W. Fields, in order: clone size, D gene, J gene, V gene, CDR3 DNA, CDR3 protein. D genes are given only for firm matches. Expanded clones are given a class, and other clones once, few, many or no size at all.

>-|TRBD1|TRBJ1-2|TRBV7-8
TGTGCCAGCAGCCGGGACAGGGAGGACTATGGCTACACCTTC
CASSRDREDYGYTF
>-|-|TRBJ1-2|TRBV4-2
TGTGCCAGCAGCCCCCGAGGGGGGGGTGGCTACACCTTC
CASSPRGGGGYTF
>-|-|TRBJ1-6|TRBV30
TGTGCCTGGGGAGGATCGGATTCACCCCTCCACTTT
CAWGGSDSPLHF
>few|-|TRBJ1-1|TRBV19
TGTGCCAGTAGCGTGGGACTGAACACTGAAGCTTTCTTT
CASSVGLNTEAFF
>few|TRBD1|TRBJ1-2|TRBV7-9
TGTGCCAGCAGCTCGGGGGACAGCTATGTCGGCTACACCTTC
CASSSGDSYVGYTF
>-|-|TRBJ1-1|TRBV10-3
TGTGCCGCCGGGGGTAGGGAAGCTTTCTTT
CAAGGREAFF
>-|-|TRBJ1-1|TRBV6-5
TGTGCCAGCAGTTACTACCCAGACAGCCTGAACACTGAAGCTTTCTTT
CASSYYPDSLNTEAFF
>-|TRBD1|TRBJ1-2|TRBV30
TGTGCCTGGGAGACAGGGGAAACACACCCATTCTCAAACTATGGCTACACCTTC
CAWETGETHPFSNYGYTF
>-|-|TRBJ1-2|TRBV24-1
TGTGCCACCAGTGATCCCCAGGGAGGCGGCTACACCTTC
CATSDPQGGGYTF
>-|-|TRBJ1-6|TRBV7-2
TGTGCCAGCAGCTCCGACAAGCGGTCACCCCTCCACTTT
CASSSDKRSPLHF
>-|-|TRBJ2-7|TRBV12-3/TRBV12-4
TGTGCCAGCAGTTTTGGGGACTACGAGCAGTACTTC
CASSFGDYEQYF
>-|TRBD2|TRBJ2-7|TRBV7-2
TGTGCCAGCAGCTTCGGACTAGCGGGGTACGAGCAGTACTTC
CASSFGLAGYEQYF
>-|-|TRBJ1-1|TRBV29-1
TGCAGCGTTGTGCGGGGCGGTACAGGTAATGTAGCTTTCTTT
CSVVRGGTGNVAFF
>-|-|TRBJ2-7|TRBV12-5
TGTGCTAGTGGTTTTCGACCCTACGAGCAGTACTTC
CASGFRPYEQYF
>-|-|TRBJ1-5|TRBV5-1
TGCGCCAGCAGTTTCGGGGGAAAACAGAATCAGCCCCAGCATTTT
CASSFGGKQNQPQHF
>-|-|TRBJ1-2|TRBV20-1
TGCAGTGCTAGTAACCCGACCGGGGATGACTATGGCTACACCTTC
CSASNPTGDDYGYTF
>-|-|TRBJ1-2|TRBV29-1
TGCAGCACCTATGGGGCCGGGTATGGCTACACCTTC
CSTYGAGYGYTF
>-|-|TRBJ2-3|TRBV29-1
TGCAGCGTTGAAGAGAGCGGCACAGATACGCAGTATTTT
CSVEESGTDTQYF
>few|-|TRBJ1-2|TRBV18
TGTGCCAGCTCGTCCGGGACGGATACCTATGGCTACACCTTC
CASSSGTDTYGYTF
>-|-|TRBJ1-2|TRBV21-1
TGTGCCAGCAGCAACGACAGGGGGCTGGTGAACTATGGCTACACCTTC
CASSNDRGLVNYGYTF
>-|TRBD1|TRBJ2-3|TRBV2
TGTGCCAGCTTTAGGACAGGATACACAGATACGCAGTATTTT
CASFRTGYTDTQYF
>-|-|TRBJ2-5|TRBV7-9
TGTGCCAGCAGCTTTGTCCAGGCCCAAGAGACCCAGTACTTC
CASSFVQAQETQYF
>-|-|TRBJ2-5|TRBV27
TGTGCCAGCAGTTTCGGGATGTCGGGGGTGGAGACCCAGTACTTC
CASSFGMSGVETQYF
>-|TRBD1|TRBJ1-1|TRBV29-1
TGCAGCGCAAGCGGCTTCGAGGGGGCTTTAAGTTTAGCTTTCTTT
CSASGFEGALSLAFF
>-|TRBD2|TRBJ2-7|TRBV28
TGTGCCAGCAGCCCTAGCGGCGTCAGGTACGAGCAGTACTTC
CASSPSGVRYEQYF
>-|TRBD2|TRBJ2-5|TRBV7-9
TGTGCCAGCAGCTTTAGGGACTACCCACCCCAAGAGACCCAGTACTTC
CASSFRDYPPQETQYF
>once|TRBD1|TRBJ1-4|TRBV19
TGTGCCAGTAGTAACCGGGACAGGCGGTCAGCTAATGAAAAACTGTTTTTT
CASSNRDRRSANEKLFF
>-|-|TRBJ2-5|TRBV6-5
TGTGCCAGCAGTTACTCTTCAGGGTGGGAGACCCAGTACTTC
CASSYSSGWETQYF
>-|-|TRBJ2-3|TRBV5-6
TGTGCCAGCAGCTTTGCCCCTCCTGGTTACACAGATACGCAGTATTTT
CASSFAPPGYTDTQYF